The subject of this entry is one T cell receptor beta chain. Its antigen is currently unknown. The CDR3 is 15 residues long. The germline V gene encodes CDR1 SEHNR and CDR2 FQNEAQ (reference sequence). Trimming removed 5 bases from V and 0 bases from J, with 14 bases in between. As to treatment: around 19 received Ad26.COV2.S at low or high dose, single or two shots; 5 received placebo; per-sample allocation not given. After the first vaccine or placebo injection, samples were drawn on day 63. The shot given was an Ad26 vector that makes Wuhan-strain SARS-CoV-2 spike. This sample was included in a study of Ad26.COV2.S vaccination and SARS-CoV-2 variants. General study findings and limits: Total T cell responses were possibly underestimated by TCR breadth and depth analyses. Vaccine recipients posted higher spike-specific TCR breadth than their placebo counterparts. Spike-specific CD8+ and CD4+ T cell responses reportedly showed substantial breadth after vaccination.

Assay: immunoSEQ multiplex PCR; the TCRdb copy retains only in-frame clones and omits some. The data show 400,000 or so clones, roughly nine tenths seen once. The chain joins TRBV7-9 to TRBJ2-7; D is unclear. This sequence was found in a person between 18 and 60 years old who received the Ad26.COV2.S COVID-19 vaccine or a placebo. Sequences were derived from peripheral blood, sampled in a trial of Ad26.COV2.S vaccine versus placebo. In DNA, the CDR3 is TGTGCCAGCAGCCCAAACTTATCCCCCTCCTACGAGCAGTACTTC. Its translation: CASSPNLSPSYEQYF.